These 29 T cell receptor beta chains were sequenced from one sample in a study of T cell responses to AZD1222 COVID-19 vaccine. Repertoires were generated with immunoSEQ multiplex PCR, while TCRdb's copy carries only in-frame clones and drops some. The sample lists 120,000 or so clones; about 90% were seen once. The sample was peripheral blood, taken on day 0 of AZD1222 vaccination. Every receptor here comes from an adult in good health.

The V and J genes are TRBV5-6 and TRBJ2-1, with TRBD1 matching over 7 bases. This CDR3 has 13 amino acids. Germline trimming cut 1 base from V and 7 bases from J; bases unmatched to any gene: 2. Germline CDR1 SGHDT, CDR2 YYEEEE. The CDR3 here is CASSLFRGNEQFF. The CDR3 DNA reads TGTGCCAGCAGCTTGTTCAGGGGGAATGAGCAGTTCTTC.

The chain uses TRBV5-6 and TRBJ1-2; D is uncertain. This CDR3 contains 14 residues. Trimming pared 0 bases from V and 0 bases from J, leaving 6 bases between. Germline V gene sequence: CDR1 SGHDT, CDR2 YYEEEE. CDR3 region: CASSLGEANYGYTF. As DNA, the CDR3 is TGTGCCAGCAGCTTGGGGGAAGCTAACTATGGCTACACCTTC.

The CDR3 spells CASSYDRARLVTDTQYF. Written as DNA, the CDR3 is TGTGCCAGCAGTTACGACAGGGCCCGACTTGTCACAGATACGCAGTATTTT. V and J are TRBV27 and TRBJ2-3; 7 nucleotides match TRBD1. The CDR3 is 17 amino acids. The germline gives CDR1 MNHEY, CDR2 SMNVEV (reference sequence). V shed 4 bases and J 2 bases; nucleotides not matched to a gene: 12.

The chain combines TRBV28 with TRBJ1-2; D gene ambiguous. V shed 6 bases and J shed 1 base, with 9 bases lying between them. Germline V gene sequence: CDR1 MDHEN, CDR2 SYDVKM. The CDR3 loop spans 13 amino acids. This CDR3 reads CASSPRSNYGYTF. Here the CDR3 DNA reads TGTGCCAGCAGCCCCAGGAGTAACTATGGCTACACCTTC.

This clone was seen just once. The chain links TRBV29-1 to TRBJ2-2; 12 bases map to TRBD1. The V gene's germline CDR1 is SQVTM and CDR2 ANQGSEA. Trimming at V came to 7 bases and at J to 7 bases, leaving 10 bases not matched to a gene. CDR3 size: 15 residues. The CDR3 protein is CSAGMGQGAVGELFF. DNA of the CDR3: TGCAGCGCTGGGATGGGACAGGGGGCGGTCGGGGAGCTGTTTTTT.

The chain joins TRBV19 to TRBJ1-6, with 7 bases aligning to TRBD1. The CDR3 loop spans 15 amino acids. J was trimmed by 8 bases and V by 5 bases; bases with no gene match: 9. Germline lookup yields CDR1 LNHDA and CDR2 SQIVND (reference sequence). The CDR3 bases are TGTGCCAGTAGTCCCCGACAGGGTACGGATTCACCCCTCCACTTT. Translated, it gives CASSPRQGTDSPLHF.

DNA of the CDR3: TGTGCCAGCAGTCCTGGACAGGGGGGAACTGAAGCTTTCTTT. It translates to CASSPGQGGTEAFF. The chain couples TRBV2 to TRBJ1-1; TRBD1 matches at 10 bases. Trimming removed 5 bases from V and 5 bases from J; junction bases left unmatched: 5. This CDR3 has 14 amino acids. CDR1 and CDR2 (germline): SNHLY, FYNNEI. Full variable domain (outside the CDR3, taken from reference TRBV2 and TRBJ1-1): EPEVTQTPSHQVTQMGQEVILRCVPISNHLYFYWYRQILGQKVEFLVSFYNNEISEKSEIFDDQFSVERPDGSNFTLKIRSTKLEDSAMYFCASSPGQGGTEAFFGQGTRLTVV.

The chain has TRBV7-2 and TRBJ2-1, with D perhaps matching TRBD1 or TRBD2 (5 bases each). V lost 1 base to trimming and J lost 5 bases, with 12 bases between them. CDR1 SGHTA and CDR2 FQGNSA come from the germline V gene. This CDR3 is 15 amino acids long. The DNA for the CDR3 is TGTGCCAGCAGCTTAGGGGTATGGGACCACAATGAGCAGTTCTTC. Translating gives CASSLGVWDHNEQFF.

The chain joins TRBV7-8 to TRBJ2-2, with 7 bases that match TRBD2. Looked up from germline, CDR1 is SGHVS and CDR2 is FQNEAQ. Trimming took 5 bases from V and 2 from J; bases not matched to a gene: 5. This CDR3 region has 15 residues. The CDR3 sequence: CASSPGRGNTGELFF. As DNA, the CDR3 is TGTGCCAGCAGCCCAGGGAGGGGAAACACCGGGGAGCTGTTTTTT. Full variable domain (rest looked up from reference TRBV7-8 and TRBJ2-2): GAGVSQSPRYKVAKRGQDVALRCDPISGHVSLFWYQQALGQGPEFLTYFQNEAQLDKSGLPSDRFFAERPEGSVSTLKIQRTQQEDSAVYLCASSPGRGNTGELFFGEGSRLTVL.

This chain uses TRBV19 with TRBJ1-5; no firm D call. The V gene's germline CDR1 is LNHDA and CDR2 SQIVND (reference sequence). The CDR3 is made up of 14 amino acids. With 1 base removed from V and 9 bases from J, the gap between germline ends came to 13 bases. The CDR3 nucleotides read TGTGCCAGTAGTATAGGAGGGCCTCGAGGGCCCCAGCATTTT. This translates into CASSIGGPRGPQHF. The whole variable domain, remainder taken from reference TRBV19 and TRBJ1-5, is DGGITQSPKYLFRKEGQNVTLSCEQNLNHDAMYWYRQDPGQGLRLIYYSQIVNDFQKGDIAEGYSVSREKKESFPLTVTSAQKNPTAFYLCASSIGGPRGPQHFGDGTRLSIL.

About this clone: The sample has other DNA sequences that encode this CDR3 too. The V gene is TRBV4-3, the J gene TRBJ2-1; perhaps TRBD1 as D (6 bases). Trimming left V 1 base short and J 5 bases short, with 6 bases between. Per germline, CDR1 LGHNA and CDR2 YSLEER. CDR3 length: 13 amino acids. CDR3 DNA sequence: TGCGCCAGCAGCCAAGCAGGGGACAATGAGCAGTTCTTC. The encoded protein is CASSQAGDNEQFF.

The chain carries TRBV30 and TRBJ2-7; TRBD1 aligns across 8 bases. The J segment lost 3 bases and the V segment lost 3 bases, leaving 1 base of the junction unmatched. This CDR3 contains 12 residues. Per the germline V gene, CDR1 is GTSNPN and CDR2 is SVGIG (reference sequence). The CDR3 reads CAWRTGDYEQYF. Here the CDR3 DNA reads TGTGCCTGGAGGACAGGGGACTACGAGCAGTACTTC.

In this sample, this clone turned up once. The chain recombines TRBV6-2 or TRBV6-3 with TRBJ1-5; perhaps TRBD1 as D (5 bases). Trimming took 2 bases from V and 3 from J, leaving 8 bases between them. This CDR3 contains 14 residues. Per the germline V gene, CDR1 is MNHEY and CDR2 is SVGEGT. The CDR3 loop reads CASSYGGYNQPQHF. CDR3 DNA sequence: TGTGCCAGCAGTTACGGGGGATACAATCAGCCCCAGCATTTT.

There are a few counts of this clone. The chain recombines TRBV5-7 with TRBJ1-1; unclear D gene. TRBV5-7 is designated an ORF whose function remains uncertain. The CDR3 has 14 amino acids. Trimming shortened V by 0 bases and J by 2 bases, and 8 bases separated the two germline ends. CDR3 amino acids: CASSLGHLNTEAFF. The DNA for the CDR3 is TGTGCCAGCAGCTTGGGGCACCTTAACACTGAAGCTTTCTTT.

V gene TRBV3-1 (or the pseudogene TRBV3-2) combines with J gene TRBJ2-2; D gene unclear. Germline-derived CDR1 and CDR2 are LGHDT and YNNKEL (reference sequence). V lost 1 base and J 4 bases, leaving 7 bases between the germline ends. The CDR3 covers 14 residues. CDR3 coding DNA: TGTGCCAGCAGCCAAGGGGGTGGCACCGGGGAGCTGTTTTTT. This sequence encodes CASSQGGGTGELFF.

This chain joins TRBV3-1 (or the pseudogene TRBV3-2) and TRBJ2-5; TRBD1 might be the D (7 bases). V was trimmed by 1 base and J by 4 bases, leaving 13 bases between them. The CDR3 is made up of 15 amino acids. Germline CDR1 reads LGHDT; CDR2 reads YNNKEL (reference sequence). The CDR3: CASSQVRGARETQYF. The CDR3 DNA follows: TGTGCCAGCAGCCAAGTCAGGGGGGCGCGAGAGACCCAGTACTTC.

This chain connects TRBV28 to TRBJ1-2, with D hard to call. V shed 4 bases and J shed 2 bases, with 8 bases lying between them. The CDR3 has 13 amino acids. Looked up from germline, CDR1 is MDHEN and CDR2 is SYDVKM. The CDR3 DNA is TGTGCCAGCAGTTCGTCCATAAACTATGGCTACACCTTC. Encoded protein: CASSSSINYGYTF.

The genes are TRBV18 and TRBJ1-1; D is uncertain. V lost 2 bases to trimming and J lost 1 base, with 5 bases between them. The CDR3 extends over 13 amino acids. The V gene's germline CDR1 is KGHSH and CDR2 LQKENI. CDR3 DNA sequence: TGTGCCAGCTCACCAAGACAGAACACTGAAGCTTTCTTT. Amino acid sequence: CASSPRQNTEAFF.

J is TRBJ2-3 and V is TRBV4-3; no clear D gene. The CDR3 sequence is 14 residues long. V dropped 1 base and J dropped 0 bases, with 5 bases sitting between them. The germline V gene has CDR1 LGHNA and CDR2 YSLEER. The DNA for the CDR3 is TGCGCCAGCAGCCAAGTCCCTAGCACAGATACGCAGTATTTT. The encoded protein is CASSQVPSTDTQYF.

This clone was seen a handful of times. The chain combines TRBV6-2 or TRBV6-3 with TRBJ1-4; D ambiguous. V lost 2 bases, J lost 4 bases, and 8 bases lay in between. Germline loops: CDR1 MNHEY, CDR2 SVGEGT. The CDR3 sequence is 14 residues long. Here the CDR3 reads CASSYPRLNEKLFF. CDR3 nucleotides: TGTGCCAGCAGTTACCCCAGGCTTAATGAAAAACTGTTTTTT.

The chain is built from TRBV6-4 and TRBJ1-1; D gene unclear. There are 13 residues in the CDR3. Germline assignment: CDR1 MRHNA and CDR2 SNTAGT. The V end lost 3 bases, the J end lost 5 bases, and 10 bases lay between the germline ends. CDR3 loop: CASSEAGETEAFF. In DNA, the CDR3 is TGTGCCAGCAGTGAAGCTGGGGAAACTGAAGCTTTCTTT.

The chain uses TRBV7-3 and TRBJ2-1; D is undetermined. V lost 2 bases and J lost 6, with 11 bases in between. In germline, CDR1 is SGHTA, CDR2 FQGTGA. The CDR3 is made up of 14 amino acids. CDR3 protein: CASSLPGETNEQFF. In DNA form, the CDR3 reads TGTGCCAGCAGCTTACCTGGAGAGACCAATGAGCAGTTCTTC.

The V gene is TRBV11-2, the J gene TRBJ2-3; D not resolved. This CDR3 region has 13 residues. Per the germline V gene, CDR1 is SGHAT and CDR2 is FQNNGV. Trimming took off 3 bases at V and 3 bases at J, with 7 bases between the two ends. The CDR3 DNA follows: TGTGCCAGCAGCTTTCTGGGAACAGATACGCAGTATTTT. Translated, it gives CASSFLGTDTQYF.

The genes are TRBV4-1 and TRBJ1-5, with D tentatively TRBD1 (5 bases). Trimming stripped 0 bases from V and 8 bases from J, with 11 bases between. The CDR3 is made up of 14 amino acids. Germline CDR1 and CDR2: MGHRA and YSYEKL. CDR3 amino acids: CASSQDQGIKPQHF. The CDR3 coding sequence is TGCGCCAGCAGCCAAGATCAGGGTATAAAGCCCCAGCATTTT.

The genes are TRBV2 and TRBJ2-2; possibly TRBD2 for D (6 bases). This CDR3 is built from 15 residues. Trimming took 3 bases from V and 5 from J, leaving 13 bases between them. Germline V gene data show CDR1 as SNHLY and CDR2 as FYNNEI. The DNA for the CDR3 is TGTGCCAGCAGTGATGAACTAGCAGAAACCGGGGAGCTGTTTTTT. Translating gives CASSDELAETGELFF.

J is TRBJ2-1 and V is TRBV7-9, with 8 bases that match TRBD2. The CDR3 is 16 residues long. With 5 bases clipped from V and 1 base from J, the junction kept 7 bases outside the gene matches. Germline lookup yields CDR1 SEHNR and CDR2 FQNEAQ (reference sequence). CDR3: CASSVRGTRSYNEQFF. The CDR3, as DNA: TGTGCCAGCAGCGTAAGGGGGACTAGATCCTACAATGAGCAGTTCTTC.

This chain uses TRBV27 with TRBJ1-2, with D possibly matching TRBD1 (6 bases). Trimming took 7 bases from V and 3 from J, leaving 9 bases between them. The germline V gene encodes CDR1 MNHEY and CDR2 SMNVEV (reference sequence). This CDR3 is built from 12 residues. CDR3 nucleotide sequence: TGTGCCAGCAAAGGGGGAGACTATGGCTACACCTTC. It codes for CASKGGDYGYTF.

The V call is TRBV7-3, the J call TRBJ2-2; no clear D. This CDR3 is 15 amino acids long. The germline gives CDR1 SGHTA, CDR2 FQGTGA. V lost 3 bases, J lost 0 bases, and 8 bases lay in between. The chain's CDR3 is CASSLQGANTGELFF. CDR3 bases: TGTGCCAGCAGCTTGCAAGGCGCGAACACCGGGGAGCTGTTTTTT.

The CDR3: CSASGGVYGYTF. DNA for the CDR3: TGCAGTGCTAGTGGGGGGGTCTATGGCTACACCTTC. The chain combines TRBV20-1 with TRBJ1-2; tentatively, D is TRBD1 (5 bases). CDR3 size: 12 residues. CDR1 is DFQATT, CDR2 SNEGSKA, per germline (reference sequence). Trimming took 3 bases from V and 4 from J, leaving 9 bases between them.